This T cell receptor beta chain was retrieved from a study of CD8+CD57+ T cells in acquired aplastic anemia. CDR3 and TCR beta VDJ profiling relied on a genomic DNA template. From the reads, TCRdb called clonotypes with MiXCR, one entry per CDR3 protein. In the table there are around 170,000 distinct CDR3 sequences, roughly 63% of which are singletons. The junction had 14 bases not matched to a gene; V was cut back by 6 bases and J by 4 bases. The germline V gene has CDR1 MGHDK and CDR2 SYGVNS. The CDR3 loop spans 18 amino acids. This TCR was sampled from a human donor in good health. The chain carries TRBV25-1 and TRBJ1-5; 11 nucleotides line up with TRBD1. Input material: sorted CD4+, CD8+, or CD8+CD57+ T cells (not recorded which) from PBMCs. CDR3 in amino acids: CASSLATRGTGGNQPQHF. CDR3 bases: TGTGCCAGCAGCTTAGCGACGCGGGGGACAGGGGGAAATCAGCCCCAGCATTTT.